The 30 T cell receptor beta chains listed next were all sequenced from one sample in a study of blood T cells in healthy people across ages. Then a second PCR, running about 6 to 12 cycles, was carried out with a sample-barcoded 5' primer and a J-beta primer mix. TCRdb re-analysed the 5' RACE reads in MiXCR, keeping a single row per CDR3 protein. Here the sample spans about 1.5 million distinct CDR3 sequences, approximately 40% being singletons. Sequenced sample: blood. Receptors originate from a woman aged 18-35 years in good health.

This clonotype came up a few times. The chain links TRBV6-5 to TRBJ1-6; D is unclear. In germline, CDR1 is MNHEY, CDR2 SVGAGI. The V end was cut by 2 bases, the J end by 7 bases, with 15 bases between. The CDR3 consists of 16 residues. The CDR3 region is CASSYGEAHENSPLHF. The CDR3 DNA reads TGTGCCAGCAGTTACGGGGAAGCCCATGAGAATTCACCCCTCCACTTT.

This clonotype was detected only a few times. V usage is TRBV10-3 and J usage is TRBJ1-5; D call uncertain. V lost 4 bases and J lost 0, with 4 bases in between. This CDR3 contains 13 residues. Per the germline V gene, CDR1 is ENHRY and CDR2 is SYGVKD. In nucleotides, the CDR3 is TGTGCCATCAGTGGAGATAGCAATCAGCCCCAGCATTTT. Its protein is CAISGDSNQPQHF.

The chain is built from TRBV6-2 or TRBV6-3 and TRBJ2-7; D is perhaps TRBD1 or TRBD2 (6 bases each). Germline-derived CDR1 and CDR2 are MNHEY and SVGEGT. The V and J ends lost 10 bases and 7 bases respectively, with 26 bases between them. The CDR3 has 15 amino acids. The CDR3 loop reads CATNWGAGFYNEQYF. CDR3 sequence (DNA): TGTGCCACTAACTGGGGGGCGGGATTCTACAATGAGCAGTACTTC.

This chain connects TRBV6-4 to TRBJ2-7; D may match TRBD1 or TRBD2 (5 bases each). The CDR3 extends over 13 amino acids. V gave up 10 bases and J gave up 5 bases, with 18 bases separating them. Germline V CDR1 and CDR2: MRHNA, SNTAGT. The CDR3 bases are TGTGCCATCGGGACCCCTTGGAGAGACGAGCAGTACTTC. It codes for CAIGTPWRDEQYF.

This clonotype was observed a few times. The rearrangement uses TRBV2 and TRBJ2-7, with D possibly TRBD2 on 6 matching bases. Germline lookup yields CDR1 SNHLY and CDR2 FYNNEI. This CDR3 has 13 amino acids. V was cut by 6 bases and J by 6 bases, with 15 bases left in between. CDR3 in amino acids: CASRAREEGEQYF. The CDR3 bases are TGTGCCAGCAGGGCCAGGGAGGAGGGCGAGCAGTACTTC.

CDR3 sequence (DNA): TGCAGCGCGCCGCGGGGGCAAGACTATGGCTACACCTTC. Amino acid sequence: CSAPRGQDYGYTF. The chain joins TRBV20-1 to TRBJ1-2, with D perhaps TRBD1 (6 bases). The CDR3 covers 13 residues. The germline gives CDR1 DFQATT, CDR2 SNEGSKA (reference sequence).

A note on this clonotype: A clone one base away is much larger, so this may be a read error. This chain's CDR3 is CASSQETGGYNEQYF. CDR3 sequence (DNA): TGTGCCAGCAGCCAAGAGACGGGGGGGTACAATGAGCAGTACTTC. The genes are TRBV4-2 and TRBJ2-5; 8 bases agree with TRBD2. Germline trimming cut 0 bases from V and 11 bases from J; bases unmatched to any gene: 11. The CDR3 has 15 residues. Germline values: CDR1 LGHNA, CDR2 YNFKEQ.

The genes are TRBV21-1 and TRBJ2-7; TRBD1 is taken as the D call from the table, unchecked against the DNA. The J call is doubtful: the DNA matches TRBJ2-5 better. TRBV21-1 is a documented pseudogene. The CDR3 consists of 17 residues. The CDR3 loop is CASSKDPLQREGETQYF. DNA for the CDR3: TGTGCCAGCAGCAAAGACCCATTGCAGCGGGAGGGGGAGACCCAGTACTTC.

The V call is TRBV4-2, the J call TRBJ1-1; D might be TRBD1 (5 bases). Deletions cut 3 bases from V and 6 bases from J, with 14 bases between. This CDR3 is 14 amino acids long. Germline V lookup: CDR1 LGHNA, CDR2 YNFKEQ. The CDR3: CASSHGQGAPEAFF. The DNA for the CDR3 is TGTGCCAGCAGCCATGGCCAGGGTGCACCTGAAGCTTTCTTT.

The chain recombines TRBV4-1 with TRBJ1-6; D is possibly TRBD1 (5 bases). Trimming cost V 4 bases and J 5 bases, with 15 bases left between them. The CDR3 totals 16 residues. Germline lookup yields CDR1 MGHRA and CDR2 YSYEKL. CDR3 DNA sequence: TGCGCCAGCAGCCCTAGACAGTTCTCGGATAATTCACCCCTCCACTTT. Translation: CASSPRQFSDNSPLHF.

This clonotype has a handful of counts. The chain joins TRBV10-3 to TRBJ2-3, with 9 bases fitting TRBD2. The CDR3 extends over 16 amino acids. V lost 9 bases, J lost 1 base, and 11 bases stayed unmatched. Germline lookup yields CDR1 ENHRY and CDR2 SYGVKD. CDR3 DNA sequence: TGTGCCATTAAGGGACTAGCCGGCGCTGGCACAGATACGCAGTATTTT. Residues: CAIKGLAGAGTDTQYF.

This clonotype has a single count. The chain couples TRBV20-1 to TRBJ2-3; D possibly matches TRBD1 or TRBD2 (7 bases each). Trimming stripped 6 bases from V and 3 bases from J, with 34 bases between. This CDR3 comprises 20 residues. The germline CDR1 and CDR2 sequences are DFQATT and SNEGSKA (reference sequence). The CDR3 DNA sequence: TGCAGTGCGATCGGGACTGACGCACCAGGGGGGGTAGGAAAAACAGATACGCAGTATTTT. As protein: CSAIGTDAPGGVGKTDTQYF.

The chain recombines TRBV15 with TRBJ1-6; 7 bases align to TRBD1. The CDR3 is made up of 16 amino acids. V was pared by 5 bases and J by 18 bases, with 22 bases of the junction left unmatched. CDR1 is LNHNV, CDR2 YYDKDF, per germline (reference sequence). CDR3 nucleotide sequence: TGTGCCACCAGCTTACGAGGACAGGCGGCTCGTGAGGCCCCCCACTTT. It codes for CATSLRGQAAREAPHF. Full variable domain (rest looked up from reference TRBV15 and TRBJ1-6): DAMVIQNPRYQVTQFGKPVTLSCSQTLNHNVMYWYQQKSSQAPKLLFHYYDKDFNNEADTPDNFQSRRPNTSFCFLDIRSPGLGDTAMYLCATSLRGQAAREAPHFGNGTRLTVT.

This clonotype was found a few times. The CDR3 loop reads CASSHTSGVNNEQFF. DNA for the CDR3: TGCGCCAGCAGCCATACTAGCGGGGTAAACAATGAGCAGTTCTTC. J is TRBJ2-1 and V is TRBV4-1; 10 bases map to TRBD2. The V and J ends lost 3 bases and 5 bases, in that order; junction bases with no gene match: 4. The CDR3 spans 15 residues. Per germline, CDR1 MGHRA and CDR2 YSYEKL.

The chain links TRBV29-1 to TRBJ2-1; D gene unclear. This CDR3 contains 12 residues. The ends were cut back, 4 bases at V and 4 bases at J, with 8 bases in the middle. CDR1 is SQVTM and CDR2 is ANQGSEA in the germline V gene. CDR3 sequence: CSVAPLYNEQFF. Here the CDR3 DNA reads TGCAGCGTTGCGCCACTATACAATGAGCAGTTCTTC.

The chain couples TRBV7-2 to TRBJ1-2, with D possibly being TRBD1 (5 bases). CDR1 is SGHTA, CDR2 FQGNSA, per germline. The CDR3 is 14 residues long. Trimming took off 4 bases at V and 8 bases at J, with 17 bases between the two ends. As DNA, the CDR3 is TGTGCCAGCAGCTCCCCCTGGGGAAGGGACGGCTACACCTTC. As protein: CASSSPWGRDGYTF.

The chain joins TRBV29-1 to TRBJ2-5; D is ambiguous. Trimming pared 2 bases from V and 5 bases from J, leaving 9 bases between. The CDR3 runs 12 residues. Germline V lookup: CDR1 SQVTM, CDR2 ANQGSEA. CDR3 sequence (DNA): TGCAGCGTTGAACCGGCGTTGGAGACCCAGTACTTC. Translation: CSVEPALETQYF.

V usage is TRBV2 and J usage is TRBJ1-1; D not certain. V dropped 5 bases and J dropped 3 bases, with 13 bases sitting between them. This CDR3 is built from 14 residues. CDR1 is SNHLY, CDR2 FYNNEI, per germline. In nucleotides, the CDR3 is TGTGCCAGCAGTTATATAACTCGGGACACTGAAGCTTTCTTT. Its translation: CASSYITRDTEAFF.

Regarding this clonotype: It is likely a read error, because the conserved phenylalanine at the end of the CDR3 is missing. V gene TRBV20-1 combines with J gene TRBJ1-5; TRBD1 might be the D (5 bases). The germline V gene has CDR1 DFQATT and CDR2 SNEGSKA (reference sequence). CDR3 length equals 14 residues. Between the trimmed V and J ends, which lost 2 bases and 6 bases, there was a span of 14 bases. The CDR3 here is CSARLGAPVQPQHV. DNA of the CDR3: TGCAGTGCTAGACTCGGGGCCCCCGTTCAGCCCCAGCATGTT.

The CDR3 sequence: CASTHKAGEETQYF. Here the CDR3 DNA reads TGTGCCAGCACCCACAAGGCAGGGGAAGAGACCCAGTACTTC. This chain links TRBV7-9 with TRBJ2-5, with a weak D call TRBD1 (6 bases). The CDR3 is 14 residues long. The V gene lost 7 bases and the J gene lost 3 bases, with 15 bases spanning the gap. Germline loops: CDR1 SEHNR, CDR2 FQNEAQ (reference sequence).

Concerning this clonotype: The junction and the germline gene differ at one end; a read error may be behind it. The chain is built from TRBV4-1 and TRBJ2-1; 7 nucleotides agree with TRBD1. The germline CDR1 and CDR2 sequences are MGHRA and YSYEKL. CDR3 size: 17 residues. Here the CDR3 reads CASSPDREISSYNEQFF. The CDR3 region has the DNA TGCGCCAGCAGCCCAGACAGGGAAATAAGCTCCTACAATGAGCAATTCTTC.

The chain uses TRBV6-8 and TRBJ2-1; 8 positions match TRBD2. Germline CDR1 is MNHGY and CDR2 is SAAAGT. V was pared by 8 bases and J by 0 bases, with 21 bases of the junction left unmatched. This CDR3 spans 20 amino acids. CDR3 residues: CASQALTQRELLGSYNEQFF. The DNA of the CDR3 is TGTGCCAGCCAGGCACTTACACAGCGGGAGCTACTTGGCTCCTACAATGAGCAGTTCTTC.

This clonotype came up a few times. The CDR3 bases are TGTGCCAGCAGGGGGACAGTTACCGGGGAGCTGTTTTTT. Amino acid sequence: CASRGTVTGELFF. The genes are TRBV7-9 and TRBJ2-2, with TRBD1 matching 7 bases. This CDR3 comprises 13 residues. Trimming at V came to 6 bases and at J to 5 bases, leaving 3 bases not matched to a gene. The V gene's germline CDR1 is SEHNR and CDR2 FQNEAQ (reference sequence).

This chain uses TRBV27 with TRBJ2-1, with TRBD2 identical over 9 bases. The CDR3 contains 16 residues. CDR1 is MNHEY and CDR2 is SMNVEV in the germline V gene (reference sequence). With 3 bases clipped from V and 7 bases from J, the junction kept 10 bases outside the gene matches. The CDR3 sequence: CASSFLFAGGWNEQFF. As DNA, the CDR3 is TGTGCCAGCAGTTTCCTCTTCGCGGGGGGGTGGAATGAGCAGTTCTTC.

This clonotype was detected many times. The chain links TRBV9 to TRBJ2-3; maybe TRBD2 (7 bases). Germline V gives CDR1 SGDLS, CDR2 YYNGEE. Trimming removed 5 bases at V and 1 base at J, with 14 bases between. The CDR3 totals 15 residues. This CDR3 reads CASSPAGAGTDTQYF. The CDR3 DNA sequence: TGTGCCAGCAGTCCCGCGGGGGCTGGCACAGATACGCAGTATTTT. Full variable domain (missing parts from reference TRBV9 and TRBJ2-3): DSGVTQTPKHLITATGQRVTLRCSPRSGDLSVYWYQQSLDQGLQFLIQYYNGEERAKGNILERFSAQQFPDLHSELNLSSLELGDSALYFCASSPAGAGTDTQYFGPGTRLTVL.

A word on this clonotype: The junction departs from the called germline gene at one end, perhaps through a read error. This rearrangement joins TRBV5-1 to TRBJ2-5, with 13 bases aligning to TRBD2. The better agreement between TRBJ2-7 and the DNA end casts doubt on the J call. The CDR3 extends over 16 amino acids. The germline V gene has CDR1 SGHRS and CDR2 YFSETQ. The CDR3 bases are TGCGACAGCAGCCCGAGTCCGGGACTAGCGGGACTCGAGCAGTACTTC. Translating gives CDSSPSPGLAGLEQYF.

This clonotype was detected only once. The chain recombines TRBV28 with TRBJ2-6; 7 positions agree with TRBD1. The germline V gene encodes CDR1 MDHEN and CDR2 SYDVKM. The length of the CDR3 is 21 residues. J lost 0 bases, V lost 5 bases, and 19 bases had no gene match. As DNA, the CDR3 is TGTGCCAGCAGTGCCCTTGACCCAAACAGGGGTTCAACCTCTGGGGCCAACGTCCTGACTTTC. It specifies CASSALDPNRGSTSGANVLTF.

The chain joins TRBV20-1 to TRBJ1-5; no definite D call. V lost 6 bases and J lost 3, with 12 bases in between. This CDR3 is 13 amino acids long. CDR1 DFQATT and CDR2 SNEGSKA come from the germline V gene (reference sequence). CDR3 coding DNA: TGCAGTGCGACGGACGGCCACAATCAGCCCCAGCATTTT. It specifies CSATDGHNQPQHF.

The rearrangement joins TRBV4-1 to TRBJ1-2; the D gene is possibly TRBD1 (6 bases). CDR1 MGHRA and CDR2 YSYEKL come from the germline V gene. The CDR3 contains 17 residues. V was pared by 4 bases and J by 6 bases, with 24 bases between. The CDR3 here is CASSPLDSYALPDGYTF. DNA of the CDR3: TGCGCCAGCAGCCCACTGGACAGCTATGCCCTTCCCGATGGCTACACCTTC.

The genes are TRBV27 and TRBJ1-5; 7 nucleotides line up with TRBD1. J gave up 1 base and V 5 bases, and 8 bases lay outside the gene matches. Germline V gene lookup returns CDR1 MNHEY and CDR2 SMNVEV (reference sequence). This CDR3 region has 16 residues. The CDR3 DNA sequence: TGTGCCAGCAGTCCAAACAGGGGTTCGAGCAATCAGCCCCAGCATTTT. Protein sequence: CASSPNRGSSNQPQHF.